These 10 T cell receptor beta chains share one sample of origin, sequenced in a study of T cell repertoires in cytomegalovirus infection. TCRdb reprocessed the reads with MiXCR, giving one entry per CDR3 protein. The sample includes fewer than 200,000 distinct CDR3 sequences, 15% to 20% of them seen just once. Sequencing used PBMCs. These receptors were taken from a human donor in good health (CMV status not recorded). Some clones in this sample may be carry-over from other donors' samples.

Here the CDR3 DNA reads TGTGCCTGGAGCGCCGGGACTAGCGGGAGGGCCCACAATGAGCAGTTCTTC. It specifies CAWSAGTSGRAHNEQFF. The chain joins TRBV30 to TRBJ2-1; TRBD2 matches at 16 bases. Trimming cost V 3 bases and J 5 bases; bases outside gene matches: 7. The germline V gene encodes CDR1 GTSNPN and CDR2 SVGIG (reference sequence). The CDR3 contains 17 residues.

This clonotype came up many times. The chain links TRBV7-3 to TRBJ2-7; D might be TRBD1 (6 bases). CDR1 and CDR2 from the germline V gene are SGHTA and FQGTGA. This CDR3 spans 15 amino acids. Trimming took off 2 bases at V and 2 bases at J, with 13 bases between the two ends. CDR3 protein: CASSLGADRTYEQYF. In nucleotides, the CDR3 is TGTGCCAGCAGCTTAGGTGCGGACAGAACCTACGAGCAGTACTTC.

The chain is built from TRBV7-2 and TRBJ2-7, with 10 bases fitting TRBD2. V gave up 5 bases and J gave up 3 bases; unmatched junction bases: 10. The CDR3 loop spans 16 amino acids. CDR1 is SGHTA and CDR2 is FQGNSA in the germline V gene. CDR3 DNA sequence: TGTGCCAGCAGCGCCTTAGCGGGAGGCGCTTTCTACGAGCAGTACTTC. It yields the protein CASSALAGGAFYEQYF. The full variable domain, its missing parts supplied by reference TRBV7-2 and TRBJ2-7, is GAGVSQSPSNKVTEKGKDVELRCDPISGHTALYWYRQSLGQGLEFLIYFQGNSAPDKSGLPSDRFSAERTGGSVSTLTIQRTQQEDSAVYLCASSALAGGAFYEQYFGPGTRLTVT.

This chain links TRBV4-1 with TRBJ2-3; tentative D call: TRBD2 (6 bases). Germline CDR1 MGHRA, CDR2 YSYEKL. The CDR3 runs 18 residues. Trimming removed 0 bases at V and 5 bases at J, with 21 bases between. The CDR3 nucleotides are TGCGCCAGCAGCCAAGATAATGAAAATCAACTAGCTGGAGATACGCAGTATTTT. It encodes CASSQDNENQLAGDTQYF.

This clonotype has only a few counts. This sequence joins TRBV12-3 or TRBV12-4 and TRBJ1-5; 10 bases match TRBD1. The CDR3 has 17 residues. The junction had 12 bases not matched to a gene; V was cut back by 6 bases and J by 4 bases. The CDR3 bases are TGTGCCAGCAGCAATAGACAGGGGGCTATGGGGAATCAGCCCCAGCATTTT. Translation gives CASSNRQGAMGNQPQHF.

The J gene is TRBJ2-7, the V gene TRBV6-2 or TRBV6-3, with 8 bases matching TRBD2. The CDR3 runs to 17 residues. V lost 0 bases and J lost 1; bases outside the gene matches: 8. Germline values: CDR1 MNHEY, CDR2 SVGEGT. CDR3 sequence: CASSYSEAGVRSYEQYF. CDR3 coding DNA: TGTGCCAGCAGTTACTCGGAAGCGGGAGTCCGATCCTACGAGCAGTACTTC.

This clonotype was found many times. J is TRBJ2-1 and V is TRBV7-8; D call uncertain. The V gene's germline CDR1 is SGHVS and CDR2 FQNEAQ. Trimming took 5 bases from V and 0 from J, leaving 14 bases between them. This CDR3 region has 16 residues. The CDR3: CASSPGSLSSYNEQFF. The CDR3 bases are TGTGCCAGCAGCCCCGGGTCATTAAGCTCCTACAATGAGCAGTTCTTC.

This clonotype was found many times. J is TRBJ2-5 and V is TRBV11-3; the D gene is possibly TRBD1 (6 bases). Trimming removed 2 bases at V and 4 bases at J, with 11 bases between. The CDR3 loop spans 14 amino acids. CDR1 is SGHNT, CDR2 YENEEA, per germline. The CDR3, as DNA: TGTGCCAGCAGCTTAAGGACAGAGGGAGAGACCCAGTACTTC. Translation: CASSLRTEGETQYF.

The V gene is TRBV3-1, the J gene TRBJ2-7; the D call may be TRBD1 or TRBD2 (7 bases each). This CDR3 has 14 amino acids. From germline, CDR1 is LGHDT and CDR2 YNNKEL (reference sequence). With 6 bases removed from V and 6 bases from J, the gap between germline ends came to 18 bases. For the CDR3, the DNA is TGTGCCAGCAGTCAGGGGGGGAGCCCGCGCGAGCAGTACTTC. As protein: CASSQGGSPREQYF.

To note about this clonotype: The junction and the germline gene differ at one end; a read error may be behind it. The chain employs TRBV4-2 and TRBJ2-7, with D possibly matching TRBD1 (5 bases). Germline V gene sequence: CDR1 LGHNA, CDR2 YNFKEQ. The CDR3 loop spans 16 amino acids. CDR3 DNA sequence: TGTGCCAGCAGCCCCACGGACACTGGAAGCTCCGACGAGCAGTACTTC. This sequence encodes CASSPTDTGSSDEQYF.